The clone carrying this TCR beta chain appeared a few times. No antigen is known for it. TCRdb re-analysed the 5' RACE reads in MiXCR, keeping a single row per CDR3 protein. The sample shows about 470,000 distinct CDR3 sequences, about 18% of them seen only once. This record belongs to a study of T-cell memory formation after mild COVID-19. Study findings and constraints: For second-wave clones that peaked at day 37, SARS-CoV-2 specificity went unverified. CD8+ contracting clones occupied EMRA, while CD4+ ones occupied mainly CM and EM.

Trimming stripped 5 bases from V and 4 bases from J, with 18 bases between. CDR3 length equals 16 residues. Germline-derived CDR1 and CDR2 are SGHTA and FQGNSA. Sequenced material: PBMCs or a T cell subset sorted from them (not recorded which). The chain carries TRBV7-2 and TRBJ2-1, with D perhaps TRBD1 (5 bases). The receptor was derived from an adult woman who had mild COVID-19 (a few samples of this study predate the infection). Cell type and time point are not known. The CDR3, as DNA: TGTGCCAGCAGCCTAGACCTAGGACAATCATACAATGAGCAGTTCTTC. Translating it yields CASSLDLGQSYNEQFF.